The 21 T cell receptor beta chains in this list originate from one sample, sequenced in a study of T cell responses to AZD1222 COVID-19 vaccine. The protocol was immunoSEQ multiplex PCR, while the TCRdb copy is restricted to in-frame clones and leaves out a portion. The table lists more than 95,000 clones, around 76% of them singletons. The sample consisted of peripheral blood, taken on day 0 of AZD1222 vaccination. These receptors came from an adult in good health.

The chain is built from TRBV27 and TRBJ2-2, with D possibly TRBD2 on 7 matching bases. CDR1 is MNHEY, CDR2 SMNVEV, per germline (reference sequence). The V and J ends lost 3 bases and 4 bases respectively, with 18 bases between them. This CDR3 region has 17 residues. CDR3 DNA sequence: TGTGCCAGCAGTTTGGCGGGGGCCTCAAGGAGCACCGGGGAGCTGTTTTTT. Translating gives CASSLAGASRSTGELFF.

This clone was counted a single time. V usage is TRBV7-6 and J usage is TRBJ1-1, with D perhaps TRBD1 (5 bases). V was shortened by 0 bases and J by 2 bases, with 19 bases between the two germline ends. The CDR3 has 18 residues. Germline CDR1 reads SGHVS; CDR2 reads FNYEAQ. In DNA form, the CDR3 reads TGTGCCAGCAGCTTAGCGCGGGTGGGGCGGGTTGTTAACACTGAAGCTTTCTTT. Translating gives CASSLARVGRVVNTEAFF.

This rearrangement joins TRBV7-2 to TRBJ2-7, with no clear D. Germline V gives CDR1 SGHTA, CDR2 FQGNSA. V was trimmed by 4 bases and J by 4 bases, leaving 14 bases between them. The CDR3 covers 14 residues. The CDR3 is CASSSLGSDYEQYF. The DNA of the CDR3 is TGTGCCAGCAGCTCCCTAGGCTCTGATTACGAGCAGTACTTC.

The chain has TRBV19 and TRBJ1-4; no reliable D call. Germline V lookup: CDR1 LNHDA, CDR2 SQIVND (reference sequence). V shed 3 bases and J shed 6 bases, with 14 bases lying between them. The CDR3 sequence is 15 residues long. The CDR3 DNA follows: TGTGCCAGTAGTATTCTGGGAGGGAATGATGAAAAACTGTTTTTT. Protein product: CASSILGGNDEKLFF.

This chain connects TRBV12-3 or TRBV12-4 to TRBJ1-1; 7 positions match TRBD1. This CDR3 is 13 amino acids long. J gave up 5 bases and V 7 bases, and 7 bases lay outside the gene matches. As DNA, the CDR3 is TGTGCCAGCAAAGGGACAGTTAGAACTGAAGCTTTCTTT. Translating gives CASKGTVRTEAFF.

The J gene is TRBJ1-2, the V gene TRBV19; D is unclear. This CDR3 contains 11 residues. Germline V lookup: CDR1 LNHDA, CDR2 SQIVND (reference sequence). V was pared by 0 bases and J by 5 bases, with 1 base between. CDR3 loop: CASSIDYGYTF. The CDR3 bases are TGTGCCAGTAGTATAGATTATGGCTACACCTTC.

This clone turned up a few times. The genes are TRBV12-3 or TRBV12-4 and TRBJ2-4, with no clear D. CDR3 length: 13 amino acids. The V end lost 3 bases, the J end lost 5 bases, and 8 bases lay between the germline ends. CDR3 loop: CASSFIGENIQYF. CDR3 nucleotides: TGTGCCAGCAGTTTTATCGGAGAAAACATTCAGTACTTC.

This chain uses TRBV5-1 with TRBJ1-1; no clear D. The CDR3 extends over 15 amino acids. CDR1 and CDR2 (germline): SGHRS, YFSETQ. Deletions cut 4 bases from V and 1 base from J, with 14 bases between. Here the CDR3 DNA reads TGCGCCAGCAGCCTTGGAGGAGGAGGGAACACTGAAGCTTTCTTT. Residues: CASSLGGGGNTEAFF.

The gene calls are TRBV5-4 and TRBJ1-2; D gene unclear. The length of the CDR3 is 14 residues. V gave up 10 bases and J gave up 5 bases, with 21 bases separating them. Germline lookup yields CDR1 SGHNT and CDR2 YYREEE (reference sequence). In DNA, the CDR3 is TGTGCCTTTTCGGGGTCGGGAAATTGGTATGGCTACACCTTC. The encoded protein is CAFSGSGNWYGYTF.

The chain combines TRBV2 with TRBJ1-5; 7 bases agree with TRBD1. CDR1 SNHLY and CDR2 FYNNEI come from the germline V gene. V lost 3 bases and J lost 5; bases outside the gene matches: 10. This CDR3 spans 16 amino acids. CDR3 bases: TGTGCCAGCAGTGATGGCAGGGGGGGCCCCTATCAGCCCCAGCATTTT. It yields the protein CASSDGRGGPYQPQHF.

There are a few counts of this clone. The genes are TRBV7-2 and TRBJ2-3, with 9 bases identical to TRBD1. Germline values: CDR1 SGHTA, CDR2 FQGNSA. The CDR3 is 16 amino acids. After removal of 1 base from V and 1 base from J, the junction contained 3 bases not matched to a gene. DNA for the CDR3: TGTGCCAGCAGCTTAGTATGGACAGGGGGCACAGATACGCAGTATTTT. As protein: CASSLVWTGGTDTQYF.

This clone appeared a single time. The chain links TRBV9 to TRBJ2-3; D gene unclear. The CDR3 sequence is 15 residues long. Per germline, CDR1 SGDLS and CDR2 YYNGEE. V was cut by 3 bases and J by 3 bases, with 14 bases left in between. DNA for the CDR3: TGTGCCAGCAGCGCCCTGTCGATGGGGACAGATACGCAGTATTTT. Its protein product is CASSALSMGTDTQYF.

The chain has TRBV19 and TRBJ1-5; D is possibly TRBD1 (6 bases). Germline CDR1 is LNHDA and CDR2 is SQIVND (reference sequence). V was trimmed by 5 bases and J by 12 bases, leaving 29 bases between them. This CDR3 comprises 17 residues. The CDR3 loop reads CASSSPTGGGTITHQHF. The CDR3 DNA follows: TGTGCCAGTAGTTCCCCGACAGGAGGGGGGACAATCACCCACCAGCATTTT.

The chain couples TRBV6-2 or TRBV6-3 to TRBJ2-5; the D gene is possibly TRBD1 (6 bases). Trimming took 7 bases from V and 1 from J, leaving 13 bases between them. This CDR3 comprises 14 residues. The germline CDR1 and CDR2 sequences are MNHEY and SVGEGT. Here the CDR3 reads CASTPQGFQETQYF. CDR3 DNA: TGTGCCAGCACCCCTCAGGGGTTCCAAGAGACCCAGTACTTC.

As DNA, the CDR3 is TGTGCCAGCAGTGAGAGACTAGCGGGATACTACAATGAGCAGTTCTTC. Protein product: CASSERLAGYYNEQFF. This chain connects TRBV2 to TRBJ2-1; TRBD2 matches 11 bases. Germline loops: CDR1 SNHLY, CDR2 FYNNEI. Germline trimming cut 3 bases from V and 3 bases from J; bases unmatched to any gene: 4. The CDR3 consists of 16 residues.

V is TRBV11-1 and J is TRBJ1-1; TRBD1 might be the D (5 bases). CDR3 size: 15 residues. Trimming cost V 3 bases and J 0 bases, with 11 bases left between them. Germline V gene sequence: CDR1 SGHAT, CDR2 FQDESV (reference sequence). The CDR3 DNA sequence: TGTGCCAGCAGCTTGAGGGGTTTCATGAACACTGAAGCTTTCTTT. Translated: CASSLRGFMNTEAFF.

The V gene is TRBV4-1, the J gene TRBJ1-2; D is perhaps TRBD1 (5 bases). V gave up 0 bases and J gave up 2 bases, with 7 bases separating them. The CDR3 is made up of 14 amino acids. Looked up from germline, CDR1 is MGHRA and CDR2 is YSYEKL. Here the CDR3 reads CASSQDPGNYGYTF. The CDR3 DNA follows: TGCGCCAGCAGCCAAGATCCAGGGAACTATGGCTACACCTTC.

The chain recombines TRBV4-1 with TRBJ2-5; 8 bases line up with TRBD2. Looked up from germline, CDR1 is MGHRA and CDR2 is YSYEKL. Unmatched junction bases numbered 6, after V lost 1 base and J lost 5 bases. CDR3 length: 15 residues. CDR3 bases: TGCGCCAGCAGCCAAGTCGGTAGCGGGGTGGAGACCCAGTACTTC. Translating it yields CASSQVGSGVETQYF.

The chain links TRBV7-2 to TRBJ2-5; TRBD1 aligns across 7 bases. The CDR3 sequence is 14 residues long. Trimming removed 5 bases from V and 5 bases from J; junction bases left unmatched: 8. Per germline, CDR1 SGHTA and CDR2 FQGNSA. The CDR3 DNA sequence: TGTGCCAGCAGCACCGGGACAGAGGGGGAGACCCAGTACTTC. Translation gives CASSTGTEGETQYF.

The genes are TRBV12-5 and TRBJ1-4; 9 positions match TRBD1. This CDR3 has 16 amino acids. Germline-derived CDR1 and CDR2 are LGHNT and FRNRAP. The trim removed 3 bases at V and 5 bases at J, leaving 7 bases unmatched. CDR3 protein: CASGFLLGTGNEKLFF. The CDR3 nucleotides read TGTGCTAGTGGTTTTCTCCTCGGGACAGGGAATGAAAAACTGTTTTTT. The full variable domain, completed using reference TRBV12-5 and TRBJ1-4, is DARVTQTPRHKVTEMGQEVTMRCQPILGHNTVFWYRQTMMQGLELLAYFRNRAPLDDSGMPKDRFSAEMPDATLATLKIQPSEPRDSAVYFCASGFLLGTGNEKLFFGSGTQLSVL.

The gene calls are TRBV5-1 and TRBJ2-1; 14 bases match TRBD2. The CDR3 loop spans 15 amino acids. Per the germline V gene, CDR1 is SGHRS and CDR2 is YFSETQ. V trimming: 3 bases; J trimming: 9 bases; junction bases outside the gene matches: 5. The CDR3 DNA reads as TGCGCCAGCAGCTCGGGACTAGCGGGGGAGGTTGAGCAGTTCTTC. Its protein product is CASSSGLAGEVEQFF.